This TCR beta chain is drawn from a study of cytomegalovirus exposure and HLA in healthy donors. This clone has a handful of counts. What it binds is unknown. TCRdb's table, derived via immunoSEQ multiplex PCR, lists solely in-frame clones and lacks some. Altogether fewer than 350,000 clones are present, 85% to 90% being singletons, with the ten largest covering about 0.9%. Study-level points and caveats: Reports showed the classifier diagnosing cytomegalovirus status with high specificity and sensitivity. Subsequent analysis revealed that first-cohort TCR clusters tended to co-occur in the 120 or so validation repertoires.

The sample was PBMCs. This TCR derives from a woman younger than 35 in good health and CMV-seronegative.

For the CDR3, the DNA is TGTGCCAGCAGCGCGGGACTTCCCTACGAGCAGTACTTC. Translated: CASSAGLPYEQYF. The rearrangement uses TRBV11-2 and TRBJ2-7, with a possible D match to TRBD2 (6 bases). CDR3 length: 13 amino acids. Trimming pared 5 bases from V and 2 bases from J, leaving 10 bases between. The V gene's germline CDR1 is SGHAT and CDR2 FQNNGV.